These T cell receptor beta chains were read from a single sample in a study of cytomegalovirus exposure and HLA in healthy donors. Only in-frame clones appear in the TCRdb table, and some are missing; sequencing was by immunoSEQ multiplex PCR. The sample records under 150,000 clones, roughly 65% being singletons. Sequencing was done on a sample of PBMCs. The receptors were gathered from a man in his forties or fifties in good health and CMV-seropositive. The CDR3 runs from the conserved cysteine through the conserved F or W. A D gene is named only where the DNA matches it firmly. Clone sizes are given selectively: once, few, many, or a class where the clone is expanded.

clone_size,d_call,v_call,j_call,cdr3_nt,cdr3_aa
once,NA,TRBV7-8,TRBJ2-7,TGTGCCAGCAGCTTACTGGGCACTGCTACCTACGAGCAGTACTTC,CASSLLGTATYEQYF
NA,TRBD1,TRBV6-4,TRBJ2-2,TGTGCCAGCAGCCTACAGGGGGCGCAAAACACCGGGGAGCTGTTTTTT,CASSLQGAQNTGELFF
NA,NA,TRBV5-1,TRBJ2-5,TGCGCCAGCAGCTTGTCCACGGGCCAAGAGACCCAGTACTTC,CASSLSTGQETQYF
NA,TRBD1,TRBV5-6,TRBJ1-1,TGTGCCAGCAGCTTGGTAGGATCGACAGGGGCGAGTGAAGCTTTCTTT,CASSLVGSTGASEAFF
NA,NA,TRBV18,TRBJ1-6,TGTGCCAGCTCACCACCGAGTCAGGGCAATTCACCCCTCCACTTT,CASSPPSQGNSPLHF
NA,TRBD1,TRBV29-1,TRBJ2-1,TGCAGCGTCGCCGGGACAGGGGTCAATGAGCAGTTCTTC,CSVAGTGVNEQFF
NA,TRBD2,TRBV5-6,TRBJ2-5,TGTGCCAGCAGCTTGGTGTTAGCGGGAGGGCCGGTCCAAGAGACCCAGTACTTC,CASSLVLAGGPVQETQYF
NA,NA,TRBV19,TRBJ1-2,TGTGCCAGTAGTATAGGTGGCAGGGGTTTGCATGGCTACACCTTC,CASSIGGRGLHGYTF
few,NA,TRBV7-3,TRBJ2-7,TGTGCCAGCAGCTCAGGCCCAGGGGACGAGCAGTACTTC,CASSSGPGDEQYF
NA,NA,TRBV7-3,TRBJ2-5,TGTGCCAGCAGCTTACCGACATCAGGGGTGGAGGCCCAGTACTTC,CASSLPTSGVEAQYF
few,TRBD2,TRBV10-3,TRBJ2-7,TGTGCCATCAGGCGGACTAGCGGGAGTCCGAACGAGCAGTACTTC,CAIRRTSGSPNEQYF
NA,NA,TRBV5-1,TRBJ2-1,TGCGCCAGCAGCTTGGCGTCTGCCGGCAATGAGCAGTTCTTC,CASSLASAGNEQFF
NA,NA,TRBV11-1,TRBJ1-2,TGTGCCAGCAGCTTAGGACAGGTCTATGGCTACACCTTC,CASSLGQVYGYTF
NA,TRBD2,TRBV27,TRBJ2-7,TGTGCCAGCAGTTTAAGAGGGAGGACTAGCGGGTTCTACGAGCAGTACTTC,CASSLRGRTSGFYEQYF
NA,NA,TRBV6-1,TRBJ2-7,TGTGCCAGCAGTGAATACGGGTTTCCGCCCTCCGAGCAGTACTTC,CASSEYGFPPSEQYF
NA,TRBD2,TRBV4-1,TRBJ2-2,TGCGCCAGCAGCCGTTTTGACGGGGGGGGCACCGGGGAGCTGTTTTTT,CASSRFDGGGTGELFF
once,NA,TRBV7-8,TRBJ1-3,TGTGCCAGCAGCCGTAGTGCAGGGGCAGGGACTATCTCTGGAAACACCATATATTTT,CASSRSAGAGTISGNTIYF
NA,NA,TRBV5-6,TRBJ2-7,TGTGCCAGCAGCTCGACAGGCTACGAGCAGTACTTC,CASSSTGYEQYF
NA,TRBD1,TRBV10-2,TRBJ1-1,TGCGCCAGCAGTGTAGGGGGACAGGGGGCCCGGGGGAGCACTGAAGCTTTCTTT,CASSVGGQGARGSTEAFF
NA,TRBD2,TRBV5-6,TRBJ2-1,TGTGCCAGCAGCTTGGATAGCGGGAATGAGCAGTTCTTC,CASSLDSGNEQFF
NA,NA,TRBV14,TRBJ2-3,TGTGCCAGCAGCCAAGTACAGGGAGATACGCAGTATTTT,CASSQVQGDTQYF
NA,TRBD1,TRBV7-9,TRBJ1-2,TGTGCCAGCGGGACAGGGGTCTATGGCTACACCTTC,CASGTGVYGYTF
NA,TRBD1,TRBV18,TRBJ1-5,TGTGCCAGCTCACCTGGACAGGGAAGGGAGCAGCCCCAGCATTTT,CASSPGQGREQPQHF
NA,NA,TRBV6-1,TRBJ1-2,TGTGCCAGCAGTGAATACGAGGTTAGCTATGGCTACACCTTC,CASSEYEVSYGYTF
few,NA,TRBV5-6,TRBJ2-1,TGTGCCAGCAGCTTGAACGGTCTCTCCTACAATGAGCAGTTCTTC,CASSLNGLSYNEQFF
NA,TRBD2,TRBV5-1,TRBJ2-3,TGCGCCAGCAGCGAGGGACTATCCAGGACAGATACGCAGTATTTT,CASSEGLSRTDTQYF
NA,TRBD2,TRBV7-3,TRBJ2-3,TGTGCCAGCAGCCAAACTAGCGGGGGACATTATACGCAGTATTTT,CASSQTSGGHYTQYF
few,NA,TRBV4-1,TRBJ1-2,TGCGCCAGCAGCCAAGGAGACTATGGCTACACCTTC,CASSQGDYGYTF
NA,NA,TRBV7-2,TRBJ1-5,TGTGCCAGCAGCTTACTTCCGGGTCCCGCTCAGCCCCAGCATTTT,CASSLLPGPAQPQHF
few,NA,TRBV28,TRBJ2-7,TGTGCCAGCAACCTCTCCGGGAGTTCCTACGAGCAGTACTTC,CASNLSGSSYEQYF
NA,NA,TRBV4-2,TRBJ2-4,TGTGCCAGCAGCCGTATCGCCGGGACTATTCAGTACTTC,CASSRIAGTIQYF
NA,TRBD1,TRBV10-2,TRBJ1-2,TGCGCCAGCAGCTGGACAGGGTCCAACTATGGCTACACCTTC,CASSWTGSNYGYTF
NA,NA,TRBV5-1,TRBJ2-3,TGCGCCAGCAGCTTTGGTGGGGCCGGGGATACGCAGTATTTT,CASSFGGAGDTQYF
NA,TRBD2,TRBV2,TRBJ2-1,TGTGCCAGCAGTGAAGGACTAGCGGGAGGTGATGAGCAGTTCTTC,CASSEGLAGGDEQFF